The clone carrying this T cell receptor beta chain was observed at least ten times. The read ends 3 residues shy of where the CDR3 ends; the end is completed using the germline J gene. V lost 3 bases and J lost 7, with 15 bases in between. The CDR3 has 15 residues. Germline CDR1 LNHDA, CDR2 SQIVND (reference sequence). The entry originates in a study of T cell clonality in common variable immunodeficiency. Profiling relied on immunoSEQ multiplex PCR, and the TCRdb table lists in-frame clones only, not all of them. Listed for the sample are about 52,000 clones, none seen a single time. Sequenced input: peripheral blood mononuclear cells. V is TRBV19 and J is TRBJ1-4, with D uncertain. This sequence originates from a person between 18 and 75 years old in good health. CDR3 region: CASSIIGVRGEKLFF. Partial CDR3 DNA: TGTGCCAGTAGTATCATCGGGGTTCGCGGTGAAAAA.